Following are 30 T cell receptor beta chains from one sample sequenced in a study of CXCR3-negative and CXCR3-positive naive CD8 T cells. UMI-tagged TRB cDNA libraries were built via 5' RACE. One entry per CDR3 protein, without DNA, is what TCRdb gives after re-calling the 5' RACE reads. The sample table includes 35,000 to 40,000 distinct CDR3 sequences. Source material: memory CD8+ T cells from blood. All receptors derive from a human donor in good health. Some clones in this sample may be carry-over from other donors' samples.

The V gene is TRBV7-8, the J gene TRBJ2-7; absent DNA, TCRdb's TRBD1 call cannot be checked. The CDR3 consists of 15 residues. Germline V gives CDR1 SGHVS, CDR2 FQNEAQ. The CDR3 sequence is CASSLGTGETYEQYF.

V and J are TRBV4-3 and TRBJ2-7; TCRdb picks TRBD1, but there is no DNA to check that call. CDR3 size: 14 residues. CDR1 is LGHNA and CDR2 is YSLEER in the germline V gene. The CDR3 sequence: CASSSDREPYEQYF.

The J gene is TRBJ1-1, the V gene TRBV5-1. Germline loops: CDR1 SGHRS, CDR2 YFSETQ. The CDR3 totals 13 residues. The CDR3 loop is CASSLAAGTEAFF. The whole variable domain, filled in from reference TRBV5-1 and TRBJ1-1, reads KAGVTQTPRYLIKTRGQQVTLSCSPISGHRSVSWYQQTPGQGLQFLFEYFSETQRNKGNFPGRFSGRQFSNSRSEMNVSTLELGDSALYLCASSLAAGTEAFFGQGTRLTVV.

The chain is built from TRBV6-1 and TRBJ2-5; TCRdb gives TRBD2 as the D gene, but with no DNA this cannot be confirmed. From germline, CDR1 is MNHNS and CDR2 SASEGT. The CDR3 runs to 16 residues. The CDR3 protein is CASSELTSVYQETQYF.

The chain joins TRBV10-3 to TRBJ2-7. Germline assignment: CDR1 ENHRY and CDR2 SYGVKD. The CDR3 is 13 residues long. Here the CDR3 reads CAIKTSSSYEQYF.

The J gene is TRBJ2-2, the V gene TRBV9. The germline gives CDR1 SGDLS, CDR2 YYNGEE. The CDR3 is made up of 14 amino acids. This CDR3 is CASSVASNTGELFF.

This sequence joins TRBV29-1 and TRBJ2-1; TCRdb calls TRBD1, which cannot be checked without DNA. In germline, CDR1 is SQVTM, CDR2 ANQGSEA. The CDR3 is 14 residues long. The CDR3 reads CSVELRTGYNEQFF.

J is TRBJ2-5 and V is TRBV7-6; the D gene TCRdb calls, TRBD2, cannot be checked with no DNA. Germline assignment: CDR1 SGHVS and CDR2 FNYEAQ. The CDR3 has 16 amino acids. The CDR3 reads CASSLRLAGFAETQYF.

CDR3 amino acids: CATAVILAGYTDTQYF. The chain recombines TRBV7-9 with TRBJ2-3; there is no DNA to check the TCRdb D call of TRBD2. The CDR3 spans 16 residues. The germline CDR1 and CDR2 sequences are SEHNR and FQNEAQ (reference sequence). Looking up the rest from reference TRBV7-9 and TRBJ2-3 gives the full variable domain: DTGVSQNPRHKITKRGQNVTFRCDPISEHNRLYWYRQTLGQGPEFLTYFQNEAQLEKSRLLSDRFSAERPKGSFSTLEIQRTEQGDSAMYLCATAVILAGYTDTQYFGPGTRLTVL.

The rearrangement links TRBV29-1 to TRBJ2-7; TCRdb's D gene call, TRBD1, goes unchecked for lack of DNA. Germline V lookup: CDR1 SQVTM, CDR2 ANQGSEA. The CDR3 consists of 11 residues. CDR3 sequence: CSVWIGREQYF.

The rearrangement links TRBV7-7 to TRBJ2-1; TCRdb lists TRBD2, though no DNA is available to test this call. The germline gives CDR1 SSHAT, CDR2 FNYEAQ (reference sequence). This CDR3 has 18 amino acids. The chain's CDR3 is CASSEGLAGGSSYNEQFF.

The genes are TRBV28 and TRBJ2-7; with no DNA, the TCRdb D assignment of TRBD1 cannot be verified. Germline-derived CDR1 and CDR2 are MDHEN and SYDVKM. The CDR3 is made up of 15 amino acids. The CDR3 loop reads CASSVRSGWSYEQYF.

The chain carries TRBV4-1 and TRBJ2-1; TCRdb gives TRBD1 as the D gene, but with no DNA this cannot be confirmed. CDR3 size: 17 residues. In germline, CDR1 is MGHRA, CDR2 YSYEKL. The CDR3 protein is CASSPGGRGGLYNEQFF.

The rearrangement uses TRBV24-1 and TRBJ2-1; TCRdb indicates TRBD2, and absent DNA this call remains unverified. The germline V gene encodes CDR1 KGHDR and CDR2 SFDVKD. The CDR3 has 15 residues. The CDR3 loop reads CATSGPGSGYNEQFF.

The chain has TRBV6-2 or TRBV6-3 and TRBJ2-1. This CDR3 is built from 17 residues. Per germline, CDR1 MNHEY and CDR2 SVGEGT. CDR3 protein: CASSYSTSRITSNEQFF.

The genes are TRBV9 and TRBJ2-7; TCRdb reports TRBD2, a call that lacks DNA to check it against. The CDR3 length is 15 residues. The V gene's germline CDR1 is SGDLS and CDR2 YYNGEE. The CDR3 sequence: CASSESGAPTYEQYF.

The chain combines TRBV14 with TRBJ2-1. CDR1 and CDR2 (germline): SGHDN, FVKESK. The length of the CDR3 is 14 residues. CDR3 protein: CARSQAVSYNEQFF.

The V and J genes are TRBV29-1 and TRBJ2-5; TCRdb indicates TRBD1, and absent DNA this call remains unverified. Germline CDR1 SQVTM, CDR2 ANQGSEA. The length of the CDR3 is 13 residues. CDR3 loop: CSVDQQDLATQYF. The whole variable domain, filled in from reference TRBV29-1 and TRBJ2-5, reads SAVISQKPSRDICQRGTSLTIQCQVDSQVTMMFWYRQQPGQSLTLIATANQGSEATYESGFVIDKFPISRPNLTFSTLTVSNMSPEDSSIYLCSVDQQDLATQYFGPGTRLLVL.

The V and J genes are TRBV20-1 and TRBJ2-3; TCRdb indicates TRBD2, and absent DNA this call remains unverified. Germline V gene data show CDR1 as DFQATT and CDR2 as SNEGSKA (reference sequence). The CDR3 length is 14 residues. The CDR3 spells CSAPSGRSADTQYF.

The chain carries TRBV28 and TRBJ2-5. The V gene's germline CDR1 is MDHEN and CDR2 SYDVKM. This CDR3 is built from 14 residues. CDR3 protein: CASTRTGYEETQYF.

The V call is TRBV6-4, the J call TRBJ2-3; TCRdb's D call of TRBD2 is untestable without DNA. The CDR3 has 14 residues. Germline loops: CDR1 MRHNA, CDR2 SNTAGT. The CDR3 protein is CASSERGGPDTQYF.

The V and J genes are TRBV7-2 and TRBJ2-1; TCRdb lists TRBD1, though no DNA is available to test this call. The CDR3 has 15 residues. Germline CDR1 and CDR2: SGHTA and FQGNSA. CDR3 sequence reads: CASSSPTGSHNEQFF.

The gene calls are TRBV6-2 or TRBV6-3 and TRBJ1-2; TCRdb designates TRBD1, a call that cannot be tested without DNA. The germline V gene encodes CDR1 MNHEY and CDR2 SVGEGT. The CDR3 loop spans 14 amino acids. CDR3 residues: CASSAYRVADGYTF.

J is TRBJ2-1 and V is TRBV7-9; without DNA, the TCRdb call of TRBD2 cannot be checked. Germline V gives CDR1 SEHNR, CDR2 FQNEAQ (reference sequence). CDR3 length: 15 amino acids. CDR3 loop: CASSLALAGGPEQFF. The whole variable domain, remainder taken from reference TRBV7-9 and TRBJ2-1, is DTGVSQNPRHKITKRGQNVTFRCDPISEHNRLYWYRQTLGQGPEFLTYFQNEAQLEKSRLLSDRFSAERPKGSFSTLEIQRTEQGDSAMYLCASSLALAGGPEQFFGPGTRLTVL.

This chain connects TRBV12-3 or TRBV12-4 to TRBJ2-7. The CDR3 totals 13 residues. CDR3 sequence: CASSSSGLYEQYF.

V is TRBV10-3 and J is TRBJ2-5; the TCRdb D gene call, TRBD2, has no DNA to confirm it. Germline-derived CDR1 and CDR2 are ENHRY and SYGVKD. The CDR3 sequence is 16 residues long. The CDR3 sequence: CAISEPPGLTGETQYF.

This chain joins TRBV4-2 and TRBJ1-2; TCRdb selects TRBD1, and the lack of DNA leaves this call unchecked. Germline CDR1 and CDR2: LGHNA and YNFKEQ. The CDR3 is 14 amino acids. CDR3 amino acids: CASSQDTGSYGYTF.

V and J are TRBV9 and TRBJ2-1; without DNA, the TCRdb call of TRBD2 cannot be checked. The CDR3 spans 16 residues. Germline CDR1 and CDR2: SGDLS and YYNGEE. The CDR3 sequence: CASSGLAGEPYNEQFF.

The chain carries TRBV6-1 and TRBJ1-4; no DNA is available, so the TRBD1 call from TCRdb remains unchecked. Germline CDR1 is MNHNS and CDR2 is SASEGT. The CDR3 extends over 14 amino acids. The chain's CDR3 is CASSEGTGFEKLFF.

The CDR3 here is CASSLTGTDTQYF. The chain is built from TRBV6-4 and TRBJ2-3; the D call from TCRdb, TRBD1, cannot be confirmed without DNA. The CDR3 is 13 amino acids. Germline values: CDR1 MRHNA, CDR2 SNTAGT.